The following is a T cell receptor (beta chain) sequence with its context. This entry is derived from a study of blood T cell repertoires in COVID-19. Turning to the study itself: The United States, Italy and Spain supplied acute and convalescent COVID-19 samples.

Followed longitudinally, the Seattle patients had been enrolled during active infection. This CDR3 spans 17 amino acids. V lost 3 bases and J 0 bases, leaving 12 bases between the germline ends. Germline V CDR1 and CDR2: LGHNT, FRNRAP. The protocol was immunoSEQ multiplex PCR, while the TCRdb copy is restricted to in-frame clones and leaves out a portion. The table lists 300,000 to 400,000 clones, around nine tenths of them singletons, with around 7.9% in the top ten. This receptor was taken from a woman aged 70-85 years with COVID-19, enrolled during active disease. The chain joins TRBV12-5 to TRBJ1-6; tentatively, D is TRBD1 (5 bases). Sequencing input: peripheral blood. CDR3 DNA: TGTGCTAGTGGTTTACGGGGGATCGGCTCCTATAATTCACCCCTCCACTTT. It yields the protein CASGLRGIGSYNSPLHF. Based on the CDR3 plus reference TRBV12-5 and TRBJ1-6, the full variable domain is DARVTQTPRHKVTEMGQEVTMRCQPILGHNTVFWYRQTMMQGLELLAYFRNRAPLDDSGMPKDRFSAEMPDATLATLKIQPSEPRDSAVYFCASGLRGIGSYNSPLHFGNGTRLTVT.